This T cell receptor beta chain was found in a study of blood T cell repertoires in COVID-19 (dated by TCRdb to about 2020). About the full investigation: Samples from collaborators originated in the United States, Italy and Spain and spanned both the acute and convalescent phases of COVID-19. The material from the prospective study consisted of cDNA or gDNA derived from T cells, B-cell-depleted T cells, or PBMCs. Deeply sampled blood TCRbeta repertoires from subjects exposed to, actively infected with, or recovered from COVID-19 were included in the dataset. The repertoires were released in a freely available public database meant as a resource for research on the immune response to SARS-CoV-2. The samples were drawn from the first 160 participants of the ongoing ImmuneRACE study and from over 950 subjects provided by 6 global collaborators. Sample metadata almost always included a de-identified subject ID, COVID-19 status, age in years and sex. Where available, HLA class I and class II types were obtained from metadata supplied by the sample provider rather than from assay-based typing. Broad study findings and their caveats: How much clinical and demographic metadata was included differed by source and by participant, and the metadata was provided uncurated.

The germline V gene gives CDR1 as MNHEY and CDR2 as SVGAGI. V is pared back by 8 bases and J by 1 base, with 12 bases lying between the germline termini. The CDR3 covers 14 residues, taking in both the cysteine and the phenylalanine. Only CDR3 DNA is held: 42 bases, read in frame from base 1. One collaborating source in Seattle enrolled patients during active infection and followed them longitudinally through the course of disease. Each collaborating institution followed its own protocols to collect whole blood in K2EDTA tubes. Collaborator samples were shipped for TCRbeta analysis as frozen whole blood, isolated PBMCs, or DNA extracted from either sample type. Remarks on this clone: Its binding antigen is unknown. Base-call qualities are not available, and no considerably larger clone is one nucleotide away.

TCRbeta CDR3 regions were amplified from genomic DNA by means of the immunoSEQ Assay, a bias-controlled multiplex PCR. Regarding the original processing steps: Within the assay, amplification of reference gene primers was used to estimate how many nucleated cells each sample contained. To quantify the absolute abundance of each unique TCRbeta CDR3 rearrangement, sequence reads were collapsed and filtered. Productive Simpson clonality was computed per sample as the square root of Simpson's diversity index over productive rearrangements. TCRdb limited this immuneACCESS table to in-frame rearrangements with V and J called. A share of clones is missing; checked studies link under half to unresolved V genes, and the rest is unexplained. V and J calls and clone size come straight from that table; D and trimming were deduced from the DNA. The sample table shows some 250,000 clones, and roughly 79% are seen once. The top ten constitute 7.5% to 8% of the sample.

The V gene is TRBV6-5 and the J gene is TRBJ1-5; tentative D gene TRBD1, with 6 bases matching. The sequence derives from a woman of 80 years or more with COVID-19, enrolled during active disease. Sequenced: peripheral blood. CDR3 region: CASYGTLSNQPQHF. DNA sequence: TGTGCCAGCTACGGGACACTGAGCAATCAGCCCCAGCATTTT.